Detailed here is one T cell receptor (beta chain). This clonotype was observed a few times. The target of this receptor is not known. No base quality information exists; no much larger clone differs at one position. This sample stems from a study of CD8+CD57+ T cells in acquired aplastic anemia (dated by TCRdb to the late 2010s). Broadly, across the study: Extracted DNA from sorted CD4+ and CD8+ cells averaged about 2.9 ug, ranging from roughly 0.19 to 27.4 ug. Healthy donor samples averaged approximately 9.8 million reads for CD4+ and 11 million to 14 million for CD8+ cells.

Overall results and qualifications from the work: Approximately 31 CD8+ CDR3 sequences were found in both patients and controls but appeared to be highly expressed in patients and within the immunodominant clones of the patients. Between patients and healthy controls, no significant difference in CD8+ Simpson's diversity was found (P=0.060).

Profiling of TCR beta VDJ combinations and CDR3 sequences used genomic DNA as the template. An Illumina HiSeq 2000 was used for TCR repertoire sequencing. The paper's data handling went like this. Repertoire assessment relied on Simpson's diversity index, CDR3 size and DJ length profiles, and TRBV/TRBJ rearrangement plots. The immunodominant clone was defined as the most abundant DNA sequence in deep sequencing data. CDR3 amino acid sequences were checked for sharing between subjects and were compared against published repertoires and the VDJdb database. TCRdb itself trimmed the public reads at Q25 with fastp, ran MiXCR and retained productive beta chains. Each CDR3 protein gets just one entry, which takes the most common genes and DNA from the rows behind it. For this entry, the V and J calls and clone size follow TCRdb and not the study's own pipeline. Within this sample are 110,000 or so distinct CDR3 sequences, with 51% of them counted one time only. The biggest ten clones account for about 32% of the sample.

V is shortened by 0 bases, J by 6 bases, and the region joining them spans 7 bases. From cysteine to phenylalanine, the CDR3 is 13 amino acids long. Only the CDR3 DNA is retained, 39 bases long and in frame from the first base. The germline V gene encodes CDR1 MGHDK and CDR2 SYGVNS. In the study, sorted CD4+ and CD8+ blood T cells from patients with severe aplastic anemia and from healthy subjects underwent deep sequencing of TCR repertoires. Ficoll-Paque density gradient centrifugation was used to isolate peripheral blood mononuclear cells. CD4+ and CD8+ T cells were sorted by FACS or magnetic beads before DNA extraction.

The source material was sorted CD4+, CD8+, or CD8+CD57+ T cells (not recorded which) from PBMCs. The sequence was collected from a human donor in good health, serving as a control. The chain is encoded by TRBV25-1 joined to TRBJ2-3, and TRBD2 may be the D gene, going by 6 matching bases. The nucleotide sequence reads as follows: TGTGCCAGCAGTGAATATCGGGGGGATACGCAGTATTTT. It is translated as CASSEYRGDTQYF. Full variable domain (CDR3 extended with the reference TRBV25-1 and TRBJ2-3 proteins): EADIYQTPRYLVIGTGKKITLECSQTMGHDKMYWYQQDPGMELHLIHYSYGVNSTEKGDLSSESTVSRIRTEHFPLTLESARPSHTSQYLCASSEYRGDTQYFGPGTRLTVL.